Following are 19 T cell receptor beta chains from one sample sequenced in a study of cytomegalovirus exposure and HLA in healthy donors. Sequencing was performed with immunoSEQ multiplex PCR; in TCRdb, only in-frame clones are kept and a portion is missing. Of about 340,000 clones listed, roughly 88% are singletons. The source material was PBMCs. These receptors were taken from a woman aged 18 to 35 in good health and CMV-seronegative.

The chain is built from TRBV28 and TRBJ2-7; 7 bases agree with TRBD2. CDR1 and CDR2 (germline): MDHEN, SYDVKM. The V segment lost 8 bases and the J segment 2 bases; nucleotides outside the gene matches: 9. The CDR3 totals 14 residues. In DNA form, the CDR3 reads TGTGCCAGCCGTTCAGGGACTATAGCCTACGAGCAGTACTTC. This codes for CASRSGTIAYEQYF.

This rearrangement joins TRBV2 to TRBJ1-4; D possibly corresponds to TRBD1 (5 bases). The ends were cut back, 0 bases at V and 8 bases at J, with 13 bases in the middle. The CDR3 has 15 amino acids. Looked up from germline, CDR1 is SNHLY and CDR2 is FYNNEI. The chain's CDR3 is CASSEAIGVEEKLFF. The DNA of the CDR3 is TGTGCCAGCAGTGAAGCTATAGGGGTAGAAGAAAAACTGTTTTTT. Looking up the rest from reference TRBV2 and TRBJ1-4 gives the full variable domain: EPEVTQTPSHQVTQMGQEVILRCVPISNHLYFYWYRQILGQKVEFLVSFYNNEISEKSEIFDDQFSVERPDGSNFTLKIRSTKLEDSAMYFCASSEAIGVEEKLFFGSGTQLSVL.

This clone was observed a few times. V is TRBV6-6 and J is TRBJ1-1, with 7 bases identical to TRBD1. Unmatched junction bases numbered 3, after V lost 3 bases and J lost 5 bases. The CDR3 spans 13 residues. Germline loops: CDR1 MNHNY, CDR2 SVGAGI (reference sequence). The CDR3 protein is CASSYSRGTEAFF. DNA of the CDR3: TGTGCCAGCAGTTATTCCAGGGGGACTGAAGCTTTCTTT.

This chain connects TRBV18 to TRBJ2-7; 8 bases align to TRBD1. The V and J ends lost 4 bases and 4 bases, in that order; junction bases with no gene match: 6. The length of the CDR3 is 14 residues. CDR1 and CDR2 from the germline V gene are KGHSH and LQKENI. The CDR3 loop reads CASSLRTGQYEQYF. CDR3 in DNA: TGTGCCAGCTCACTGAGGACAGGGCAATACGAGCAGTACTTC. The complete variable domain, with remaining parts taken from reference TRBV18 and TRBJ2-7, reads NAGVMQNPRHLVRRRGQEARLRCSPMKGHSHVYWYRQLPEEGLKFMVYLQKENIIDESGMPKERFSAEFPKEGPSILRIQQVVRGDSAAYFCASSLRTGQYEQYFGPGTRLTVT.

The CDR3 protein is CASSYSGGGGYTF. CDR3 sequence (DNA): TGTGCCAGCAGTTACTCAGGCGGTGGTGGCTACACCTTC. This sequence joins TRBV6-5 and TRBJ1-2; D is unclear. The germline V gene encodes CDR1 MNHEY and CDR2 SVGAGI. V lost 0 bases to trimming and J lost 7 bases, with 9 bases between them. The CDR3 length is 13 residues.

In DNA form, the CDR3 reads TGTGCCAGCTCACCAGTAGCGGGGTCCTACGAGCAGTACTTC. It specifies CASSPVAGSYEQYF. The V and J genes are TRBV18 and TRBJ2-7; 8 bases match TRBD2. The CDR3 runs to 14 residues. Germline values: CDR1 KGHSH, CDR2 LQKENI. Germline trimming cut 2 bases from V and 1 base from J; bases unmatched to any gene: 1.

The chain has TRBV7-2 and TRBJ1-2; weak D call: TRBD1 (5 bases). The CDR3 sequence is 14 residues long. The germline CDR1 and CDR2 sequences are SGHTA and FQGNSA. The ends were cut back, 5 bases at V and 4 bases at J, with 14 bases in the middle. CDR3: CASSEKGYLYGYTF. The CDR3 region has the DNA TGTGCCAGCAGCGAAAAGGGGTACCTCTATGGCTACACCTTC. Based on the CDR3 plus reference TRBV7-2 and TRBJ1-2, the full variable domain is GAGVSQSPSNKVTEKGKDVELRCDPISGHTALYWYRQSLGQGLEFLIYFQGNSAPDKSGLPSDRFSAERTGGSVSTLTIQRTQQEDSAVYLCASSEKGYLYGYTFGSGTRLTVV.

The count of this clone is one. The V and J genes are TRBV18 and TRBJ2-5, with a weak D call TRBD1 (5 bases). Germline V gives CDR1 KGHSH, CDR2 LQKENI. Trimming left V 0 bases short and J 5 bases short, with 19 bases between. The CDR3 is made up of 17 amino acids. DNA of the CDR3: TGTGCCAGCTCACCACCGCCTTCGGCAGGGCTTGGGGAGACCCAGTACTTC. It yields the protein CASSPPPSAGLGETQYF.

The chain is built from TRBV6-1 and TRBJ2-1; tentatively, D is TRBD1 (6 bases). The CDR3 covers 12 residues. Germline CDR1 is MNHNS and CDR2 is SASEGT. Trimming took off 8 bases at V and 12 bases at J, with 17 bases between the two ends. CDR3: CASAGVAPRQFF. The CDR3, as DNA: TGTGCCAGCGCAGGGGTGGCCCCACGGCAGTTCTTC.

V gene TRBV6-1 combines with J gene TRBJ1-5, with D maybe TRBD1 (5 bases). The CDR3 is made up of 17 amino acids. V was cut by 4 bases and J by 0 bases, with 16 bases left in between. Germline V gene lookup returns CDR1 MNHNS and CDR2 SASEGT. This chain's CDR3 is CASSGGGGTYSNQPQHF. CDR3 sequence (DNA): TGTGCCAGCAGTGGCGGGGGGGGGACTTATAGCAATCAGCCCCAGCATTTT.

DNA of the CDR3: TGCGCCAGCAGCCAAGAACCCACAGAACCCCGTTTCTCCTACAATGAGCAGTTCTTC. Protein product: CASSQEPTEPRFSYNEQFF. The chain is built from TRBV4-3 and TRBJ2-1, with D unclear. This CDR3 has 19 residues. The germline gives CDR1 LGHNA, CDR2 YSLEER. V lost 0 bases, J lost 0 bases, and 18 bases lay in between.

The rearrangement uses TRBV28 and TRBJ1-2, with 12 bases that match TRBD1. This CDR3 spans 15 amino acids. After removal of 6 bases from V and 8 bases from J, the junction contained 10 bases not matched to a gene. Germline V gene data show CDR1 as MDHEN and CDR2 as SYDVKM. The CDR3 coding sequence is TGTGCCAGCAGGCCTACGGGACAGGGGGCTGAAGGCTACACCTTC. The encoded protein is CASRPTGQGAEGYTF.

The rearrangement joins TRBV18 to TRBJ2-7; D is perhaps TRBD1 (6 bases). This CDR3 spans 16 amino acids. V gave up 2 bases and J gave up 1 base, with 15 bases separating them. From germline, CDR1 is KGHSH and CDR2 LQKENI. CDR3 bases: TGTGCCAGCTCACCAGGAAGTACCGGGACATCCTACGAGCAGTACTTC. Protein sequence: CASSPGSTGTSYEQYF.

The chain carries TRBV5-8 and TRBJ2-7, with a tentative D call TRBD2 (5 bases). V was shortened by 5 bases and J by 0 bases, with 15 bases between the two germline ends. The CDR3 is 15 residues long. Per germline, CDR1 SGHTS and CDR2 YDEGEE. The CDR3: CASRMRVASSYEQYF. In DNA, the CDR3 is TGTGCCAGCAGGATGAGGGTCGCCAGCTCCTACGAGCAGTACTTC.

For this clone: Relative to the germline gene, one junction end is altered; a read error may explain this. The chain is built from TRBV2 and TRBJ2-7; D may be TRBD1 (6 bases). CDR3 length: 13 residues. The germline V gene has CDR1 SNHLY and CDR2 FYNNEI. The CDR3 DNA is TGTGCCAGCAGCGAATACGGACAGACCCTTACTGACTTC. The encoded protein is CASSEYGQTLTDF.

V and J are TRBV27 and TRBJ2-7, with 9 bases that match TRBD1. CDR3 size: 15 residues. Germline values: CDR1 MNHEY, CDR2 SMNVEV (reference sequence). The trim removed 6 bases at V and 3 bases at J, leaving 9 bases unmatched. This chain's CDR3 is CASSPDRGRGYEQYF. The CDR3 DNA follows: TGTGCCAGCAGCCCGGACAGGGGTCGGGGCTACGAGCAGTACTTC.

The chain joins TRBV15 to TRBJ2-2, with D possibly being TRBD1 (6 bases). Trimming stripped 6 bases from V and 2 bases from J, with 7 bases between. The CDR3 contains 13 residues. Germline CDR1 reads LNHNV; CDR2 reads YYDKDF (reference sequence). The DNA for the CDR3 is TGTGCCACCAGACAGGGAAACACCGGGGAGCTGTTTTTT. It translates to CATRQGNTGELFF.

This clone appeared once. The chain is built from TRBV5-1 and TRBJ2-2; 7 bases are a match to TRBD2. Losses at the gene ends were 0 bases for V and 7 bases for J; bases not matched to a gene: 3. The germline gives CDR1 SGHRS, CDR2 YFSETQ. The CDR3 length is 14 residues. The CDR3 sequence is CASSLAGGIGELFF. CDR3 bases: TGCGCCAGCAGCTTGGCCGGGGGGATCGGGGAGCTGTTTTTT.

The chain combines TRBV7-3 with TRBJ2-7, with a weak D call TRBD1 (7 bases). The CDR3 runs 15 residues. The germline CDR1 and CDR2 sequences are SGHTA and FQGTGA. V was clipped by 1 base and J by 3 bases, with 13 bases between them. CDR3 in DNA: TGTGCCAGCAGCTTAATGGAGGGGGCTGACTACGAGCAGTACTTC. Its translation: CASSLMEGADYEQYF.